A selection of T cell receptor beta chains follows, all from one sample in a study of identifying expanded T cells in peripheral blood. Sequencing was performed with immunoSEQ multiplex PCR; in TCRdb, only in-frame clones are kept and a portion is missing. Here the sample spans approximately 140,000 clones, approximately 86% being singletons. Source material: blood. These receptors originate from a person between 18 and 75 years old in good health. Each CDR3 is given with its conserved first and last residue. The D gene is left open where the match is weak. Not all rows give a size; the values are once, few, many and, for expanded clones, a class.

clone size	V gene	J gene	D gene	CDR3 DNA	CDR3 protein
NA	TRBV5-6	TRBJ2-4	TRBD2	TGTGCCAGCCGGACTAGCGGGAGGTATAAAAACATTCAGTACTTC	CASRTSGRYKNIQYF
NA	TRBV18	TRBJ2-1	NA	TGTGCCAGCTCCCCGGGTAGCTCCTACAATGAGCAGTTCTTC	CASSPGSSYNEQFF
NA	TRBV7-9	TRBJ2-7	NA	TGTGCCAGCAGCTTAGCGGGGGGGGCGGAGCACGAGCAGTACTTC	CASSLAGGAEHEQYF
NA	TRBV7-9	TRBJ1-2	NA	TGTGCCAGCAGCTTAGATGGGCGTAGGGGCTACACCTTC	CASSLDGRRGYTF
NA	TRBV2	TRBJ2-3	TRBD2	TGTGCCAGTGAGCCCAGCGGGGGGGCCACAGATACGCAGTATTTT	CASEPSGGATDTQYF
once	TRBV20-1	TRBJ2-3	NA	TGCAGTGCTCCGTGGCGGGATACGCAGTATTTT	CSAPWRDTQYF
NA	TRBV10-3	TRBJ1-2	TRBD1	TGTGCCATCAGTGGGACAGGGCTGGATGGCTACACCTTC	CAISGTGLDGYTF
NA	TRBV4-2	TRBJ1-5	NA	TGTGCCAGCAGCCAAGGGGACGGGAGTCAGCCCCAGCATTTT	CASSQGDGSQPQHF
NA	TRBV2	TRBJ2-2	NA	TGTGCCAGCAGTGTGGCAGGGAGCGTCGGGGAGCTGTTTTTT	CASSVAGSVGELFF
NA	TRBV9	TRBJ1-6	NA	TGTGCCAGCAGCGTAGCAAGGAGGGGGAATTCACCCCTCCACTTT	CASSVARRGNSPLHF
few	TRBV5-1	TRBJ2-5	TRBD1	TGCGCCAGCAGCCCGGGACAGGGGGTGACGGAGACCCAGTACTTC	CASSPGQGVTETQYF
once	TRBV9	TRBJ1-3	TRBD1	TGTGCCAGCAGCGTAGCTACAGGGGGGGCCGTCTCTGGAAACACCATATATTTT	CASSVATGGAVSGNTIYF
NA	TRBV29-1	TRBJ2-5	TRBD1	TGCAGCGCTTCCCAGGACAGGGGTGGGGAGCAGTACTTC	CSASQDRGGEQYF
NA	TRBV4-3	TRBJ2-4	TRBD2	TGCGCCAGCAGCCCCACGGGACTACAAACTGACATTCAGTACTTC	CASSPTGLQTDIQYF
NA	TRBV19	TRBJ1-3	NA	TGTGCCAGTAGTATATCCTTTAGCTCTGGAAACACCATATATTTT	CASSISFSSGNTIYF
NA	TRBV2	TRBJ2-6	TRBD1	TGTGCCAGCAGTGAAGTCCCCGGACAGGCTGGGGCCAACGTCCTGACTTTC	CASSEVPGQAGANVLTF
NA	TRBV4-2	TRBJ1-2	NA	TGTGCCAGCAGGTCGCGGGGTCAGGGCTATGGCTACACCTTC	CASRSRGQGYGYTF
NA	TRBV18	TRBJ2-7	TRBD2	TGTGCCAGTCGGGAGGGATTCTACGAGCAGTACTTC	CASREGFYEQYF
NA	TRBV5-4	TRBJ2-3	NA	TGTGCCAGCAGCCGTGAGTTAGATAGGTTCGATACGCAGTATTTT	CASSRELDRFDTQYF
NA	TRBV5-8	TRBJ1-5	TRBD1	TGTGCCAGCAACCATGGGACAGGCAGCAATCAGCCCCAGCATTTT	CASNHGTGSNQPQHF
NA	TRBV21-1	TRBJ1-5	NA	TGTGCCAGCAGCAAAGTTCGGGGCAGGGGGCTGAGCAATCAGCCCCAGCATTTT	CASSKVRGRGLSNQPQHF
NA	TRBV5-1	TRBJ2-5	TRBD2	TGCGCCAGCAGCTACATAGCGGGATTTCAAGAGACCCAGTACTTC	CASSYIAGFQETQYF
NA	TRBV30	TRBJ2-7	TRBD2	TGTGCCCAGCGGGACGGACCCTACGAGCAGTACTTC	CAQRDGPYEQYF
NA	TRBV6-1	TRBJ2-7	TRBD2	TGTGCCAGCCCCGGGGGGGGCCTGCGCGAGCAGTACTTC	CASPGGGLREQYF
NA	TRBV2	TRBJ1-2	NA	TGTGCCAGCAGTGAACGGGAGTACTATGGCTACACCTTC	CASSEREYYGYTF
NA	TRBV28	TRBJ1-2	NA	TGTGCCAGCAGTAAATCAGACGGGTCCCCCTATGGCTACACCTTC	CASSKSDGSPYGYTF
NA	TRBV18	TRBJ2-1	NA	TGTGCCAGCTCACCACCGAAACAGGGTGAGGGCAATGAGCAGTTCTTC	CASSPPKQGEGNEQFF
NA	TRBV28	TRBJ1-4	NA	TGTGCCAGCAGTTTGGGGGGCGCAGATGAAAAACTGTTTTTT	CASSLGGADEKLFF
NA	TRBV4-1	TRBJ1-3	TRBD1	TGCGCCAGCAGCCAAGATACAGGGGGCCTTTACTCTGGAAACACCATATATTTT	CASSQDTGGLYSGNTIYF
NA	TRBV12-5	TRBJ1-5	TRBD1	TGTGCTAGTGGTTTGGACAACCGGACAGGGCCGAATCAGCCCCAGCATTTT	CASGLDNRTGPNQPQHF
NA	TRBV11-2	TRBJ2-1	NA	TGTGCCAGCAGCTTAGCGGCAGGCAGCTACAATGAGCAGTTCTTC	CASSLAAGSYNEQFF
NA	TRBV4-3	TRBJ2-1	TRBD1	TGCGCCAGCAGCCAAGCTACAGGGGGCATCTACAATGAGCAGTTCTTC	CASSQATGGIYNEQFF
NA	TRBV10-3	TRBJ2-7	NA	TGTGCCATCAGTGAGTGGTACGAGCAGTACTTC	CAISEWYEQYF
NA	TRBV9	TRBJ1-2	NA	TGTGCCAGCAGCCCCCGTTTAAGTCAGAACTATGGCTACACCTTC	CASSPRLSQNYGYTF
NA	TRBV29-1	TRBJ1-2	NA	TGCAGCGTTGGTGGGGGCTTCTATGGCTACACCTTC	CSVGGGFYGYTF
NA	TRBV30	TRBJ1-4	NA	TGTGCCTGGAGTAAGCAGGGTAATGAAAAACTGTTTTTT	CAWSKQGNEKLFF